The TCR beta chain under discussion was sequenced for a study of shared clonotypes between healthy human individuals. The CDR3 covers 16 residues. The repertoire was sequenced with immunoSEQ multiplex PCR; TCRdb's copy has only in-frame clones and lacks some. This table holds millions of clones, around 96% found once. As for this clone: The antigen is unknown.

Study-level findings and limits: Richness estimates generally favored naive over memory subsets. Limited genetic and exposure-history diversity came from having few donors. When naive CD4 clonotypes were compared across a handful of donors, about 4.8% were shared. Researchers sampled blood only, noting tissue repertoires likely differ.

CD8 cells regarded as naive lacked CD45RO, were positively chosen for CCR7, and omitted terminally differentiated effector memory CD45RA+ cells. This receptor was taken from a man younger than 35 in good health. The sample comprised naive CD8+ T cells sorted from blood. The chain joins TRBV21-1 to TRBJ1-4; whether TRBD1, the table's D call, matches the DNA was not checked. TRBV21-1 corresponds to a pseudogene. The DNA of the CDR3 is TGTGCCAGCAGCAAAGAATACAGAACAACTAATGAAAAACTGTTTTTT. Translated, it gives CASSKEYRTTNEKLFF.